This T cell receptor beta chain was sequenced in a study of cytomegalovirus exposure and HLA in healthy donors listed by TCRdb under 2017. Some background on the complete study: An earlier analysis of approximately 590 of the donors reported about 250 Gb of sequence data and 117 million unique TCR beta sequences from 150 million to 200 million T cells. About 280 gigabases of sequencing data and around 80 million unique TCR sequences made up an early release that covered about 640 HLA-typed donors. Among the roughly 400 genotyped donors, more than 70% belonged to the genetic ancestry cluster associated with self-reported Caucasian donors. The study was designed to test whether signatures of past pathogen exposure could be identified by cataloging public T cell receptors. The T cell repertoires of under 750 subjects were profiled by immunosequencing and related to cytomegalovirus serostatus. In addition to the first cohort of 666 subjects, a separate validation cohort of approximately 110 different subjects was used. To predict cytomegalovirus infection status, the study brought together high-throughput TCR immunosequencing, statistical association of individual TCRs with disease status, and machine learning. In a later analysis, previously published TCR beta repertoires from several hundred donors were re-analyzed and high-resolution HLA genotyping was added so that TCR occurrence patterns could be studied. The later analysis used no new phenotypic data to find candidate immune exposures, relying instead on TCR beta sequences and their occurrence across donors. An earlier analysis of roughly 600 of the donors used high-throughput TCR beta sequencing to judge whether each TCR beta V gene segment behaved as functional or pseudogenic. Donor age, sex, ethnicity and CMV serostatus were collected together with the repertoire data. In a later genetic analysis, genome-wide SNP genotypes for about three fifths of the 666 donors were used, and that subset was treated as a discovery cohort. Every discovery cohort repertoire had been produced on one sequencing platform. Both class I and class II loci were covered by HLA typing, at four-digit resolution. The number of donors typed differed by locus, with about 629-640 for A, B, C, DRB1 and DQB1, around 560 for DQA1, approximately 580 for DPA1, and 472 for DPB1. Four to six DR-DQ haplotypes were handled as single units for association and clustering, since linkage in the cohort was strong. Among several hundred genotyped donors of the cohort, an average of roughly 230,000 unique TCR beta nucleotide sequences was sequenced per donor, of which roughly 18% were non-productive. What the authors observed across the whole study: Several of the top co-occurrence clusters appeared to be linked to parvovirus B19, influenza, CMV and Epstein-Barr virus, according to a later analysis. For the cohort, immune exposure information was limited to CMV serostatus. Correlated functional status among segregating V segments might be attributable to linkage disequilibrium, but an unknown experimental factor could not be ruled out. A few of the identified cytomegalovirus-associated TCR beta chains were confirmed in vitro to be specific for cytomegalovirus antigens. In a later analysis, TCR association rates were found to vary across HLA loci, with the most associated TCRs seen for DRB1 alleles and the fewest for HLA-C alleles. The cohort was sequenced for TCR beta chains only, and without alpha or paired-chain data the features that could be detected were limited. Because the 87-base-pair reads could not distinguish some IMGT-functional V segments, including TRBV6-2 and TRBV6-3, those segments were excluded. In a later analysis, 16,951 TCR beta sequences were associated with specific HLA alleles at a false discovery rate of 0.05. In both the original and validation cohorts, the classifier was reported to diagnose cytomegalovirus status with high specificity and sensitivity. Broadly in line with IMGT annotations, most TCR beta V segments showed up in productive rearrangements about 87% or about 30% of the time in an earlier analysis of several hundred of the donors. Because counts were too low, fewer than 20 rarely observed V segments, including chromosome 9 orphons, were excluded from the earlier analysis of 587 of the donors. Assigning TCR associations to individual alleles was difficult when HLA alleles, especially DR and DQ, strongly co-occurred. A further reported finding was that TCR beta sequences accurately predicted the HLA-A and HLA-B alleles for most subjects in the first cohort. V-gene and J-gene trimming of TCR beta chains was associated with a missense DCLRE1C variant in a later genetic analysis, and the association was replicated in an independent cohort. In a later analysis, HLA-associated TCR beta chains showed more clonal expansion and lower generation probabilities than non-associated chains that were equally common. Most CMV-associated TCR beta chains appeared to be HLA-restricted in a later analysis, and the HLA associations seemed to be driven largely by CMV exposure. Because some donors lacked HLA typing at each locus, the association tests relied only on the typed subset. A cluster of highly shared sequence variants was judged likely to represent a technical artifact of the sequencing pipeline. Compared with the roughly 700-donor mean, donors in an Asian-associated ancestry cluster had fewer N-insertions in productive TCRs, according to a later genetic analysis. Most TCR sequences were observed very rarely across donors, whereas some public TCRs were present in many individuals. Presence/absence analyses assumed roughly uniform sequencing depth across donors, an assumption that may not hold. A total of 150 or so TCR beta chains were listed by the study as associated with cytomegalovirus. The authors suggested that the approach could potentially be generalized to other disease states and immunological phenotypes.

The cohort consisted of 666 healthy bone marrow donors. At the time of sampling, all cohort members were nominally healthy, though unrecorded immune exposures were likely present. The donor was CMV seropositive and was included in the group of 250 to 350 seropositive cohort members. A peripheral blood sample was collected from each donor, and TCR beta sequencing was performed on peripheral blood mononuclear cells. The Qiagen DNeasy Blood Extraction Kit was used to extract genomic DNA from the blood cell samples. A remark on this clone: Its antigen is still unknown. It has no much larger one-base neighbor in the sample; base qualities were not kept.

Library generation was performed with the immunoSEQ multiplex PCR assay. For the multiplex PCR, a mixture combining 60 forward primers for TCR Vbeta segments and 13 reverse primers for TCR Jbeta segments was used. The CDR3 region of rearranged TCR beta genes was amplified from genomic DNA by a multiplex PCR assay. On the Illumina HiSeq System, the amplified TCR beta libraries were sequenced as 87-base-pair reads. In the source study's methods: Across the 500 to 700 repertoires, a later analysis counted tens of millions of unique TCR beta chains, some 11 million of which were shared by at least two donors. Raw reads were error-corrected and collapsed into unique sequences with a nearest-neighbor algorithm that merged closely related sequences to remove PCR and sequencing errors. To assign V, D and J gene segments, CDR3 sequences were aligned to IMGT reference sequences. For a sequence to be retained, a match of at least six nucleotides was required to both a V gene segment and a J gene segment. Rearrangements were classified as productive when the CDR3 lacked stop codons and remained in frame with V and J, and all other rearrangements were classified as non-productive. Following IMGT convention, CDR3 was defined as the stretch from the second conserved V-encoded cysteine to the conserved J-encoded phenylalanine. Sequences without an unambiguous match to a single V gene segment were excluded from the earlier analysis of a few hundred of the donors. In an earlier analysis of roughly 500 of the donors, V segments were called functional above 56.7% productive rearrangements and were called segregating when the between-donor standard deviation exceeded 5%. A statistical classification framework was developed to diagnose cytomegalovirus status using the catalog of TCR beta chain sequences. In a later analysis, V and J genes were assigned by comparing TCR nucleotide sequences against IMGT/GENE-DB human TR gene sequences. The TCRdist pipeline was used in a later analysis to assign CDR3 sequences and most-parsimonious VDJ recombination scenarios. A later analysis defined each TCR beta chain by its CDR3 amino acid sequence plus V-gene family, and excluded reads lacking a unique V-gene family. In a later analysis, 550 to 650 highly shared, low-generation-probability nucleotide sequences were removed to address suspected cross-contamination and a sequencing artifact. In a later analysis, a clonal expansion index for each public chain was calculated from normalized within-repertoire ranks of inferred template counts. Generation probabilities in a later analysis came from a VDJ recombination model fitted to out-of-frame rearrangements, and those results were checked against IGoR. In a later analysis, hypergeometric tests were used to score TCR-TCR, TCR-HLA and TCR-CMV co-occurrence, with a repertoire-size bias correction applied to TCR pairs. A later analysis estimated false discovery rates by permuting HLA or CMV assignments 20 times. In a later analysis, co-occurring TCRs were grouped with DBSCAN, and TCRdist sequence similarity was added when clustering was performed within HLA-allele-positive subsets. For co-occurrence clustering, repertoires with fewer than 30,000 or more than 120,000 public chains were excluded, along with five repertoires with anomalous nucleotide sharing. What TCRdb holds here is the immuneACCESS table cut down to in-frame rearrangements. Part of the clones is not present; checked against another copy, under half of the missing clones reflect an unresolved V gene, and the others are unexplained. The V and J calls and clone size are taken from that table; D and trimming were inferred from the DNA. For this sample the table gives a few hundred thousand clones, of which 70% to 90% were detected only once. The top ten constitute about 7.5% of the sample.

Reading from cysteine to phenylalanine, the CDR3 counts 18 amino acids. The CDR3 DNA has 54 bases and is translated from base 1. The germline V gene (reference sequence) gives CDR1 as LNHDA and CDR2 as SQIVND. From V the trimming removes 4 bases and from J it removes 7 bases, while the gene matches leave 11 bases of the junction unaccounted for. The material sequenced was PBMCs. In this chain, TRBV19 is recombined with TRBJ2-2, and TRBD2 matches 14 of the central bases. This TCR was recovered from a woman aged 55 to 70 in good health and CMV-seropositive. CDR3 reads: CASSTSTSGRARDGELFF. The nucleotides read TGTGCCAGTAGTACTTCGACTAGCGGGAGGGCTCGGGACGGGGAGCTGTTTTTT.